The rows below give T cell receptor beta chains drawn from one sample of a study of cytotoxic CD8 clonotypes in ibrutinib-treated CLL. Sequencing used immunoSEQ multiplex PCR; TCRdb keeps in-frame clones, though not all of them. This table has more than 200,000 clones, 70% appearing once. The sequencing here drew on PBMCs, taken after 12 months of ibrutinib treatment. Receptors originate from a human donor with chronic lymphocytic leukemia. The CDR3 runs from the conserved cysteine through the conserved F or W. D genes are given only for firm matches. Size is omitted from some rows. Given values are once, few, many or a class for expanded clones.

TGCGCCAGCAGCGGGAACCGGGACACCGGACTAGCGGACCAGCAGTACTTC	CASSGNRDTGLADQQYF	NA	TRBV4-3	TRBJ2-7	TRBD2
TGTGCCGCGGAGCGGGAGGAATCCTACGAGCAGTACTTC	CAAEREESYEQYF	NA	TRBV6-5	TRBJ2-7	TRBD2
TGTGCCAGCAGCTCGGTTGGAGGGGGGAAGGTAAGGAATGAGCAGTTCTTC	CASSSVGGGKVRNEQFF	NA	TRBV11-2	TRBJ2-1	NA
TGTGCCAGCAGCTTCACGGGGATCCAAGAGACCCAGTACTTC	CASSFTGIQETQYF	NA	TRBV13	TRBJ2-5	NA
TGTGCCAGCAGTTTTTCCAACAGGGGCTATGGCTACACCTTC	CASSFSNRGYGYTF	NA	TRBV28	TRBJ1-2	TRBD1
TGCGCCAGCAGCTTGGATGGGGCTGGAAACACCATATATTTT	CASSLDGAGNTIYF	NA	TRBV5-1	TRBJ1-3	NA
TGTGCCAGCAGCTGGGACAGAAATCAGCCCCAGCATTTT	CASSWDRNQPQHF	NA	TRBV11-2	TRBJ1-5	TRBD1
TGTGCCTGGACCCCCCAGTTACAAGAGACCCAGTACTTC	CAWTPQLQETQYF	NA	TRBV30	TRBJ2-5	NA
TGTGCCAGCAGTTTATTCCTAAGGGCAGGGACCTATGGCTACACCTTC	CASSLFLRAGTYGYTF	NA	TRBV27	TRBJ1-2	NA
TGTGCCTGGAGTCCACAGGGGGCGTTCTATAATTCACCCCTCCACTTT	CAWSPQGAFYNSPLHF	NA	TRBV30	TRBJ1-6	TRBD1
TGTGCCAGCAGTGATAACCGGCTAGCGGGAGGGCCATCAGATACGCAGTATTTT	CASSDNRLAGGPSDTQYF	NA	TRBV6-4	TRBJ2-3	TRBD2
TGTGCCAGCAGTGCCTCCTCCGGGGAGCTGTTTTTT	CASSASSGELFF	NA	TRBV6-1	TRBJ2-2	NA
TGTGCCAGCATCAGGCAGGGCGCTGAAGCTTTCTTT	CASIRQGAEAFF	few	TRBV6-1	TRBJ1-1	NA
TGTGCCAGCAGTGAACCCCTGGACAGGGAAGCTTTCTTT	CASSEPLDREAFF	NA	TRBV6-1	TRBJ1-1	TRBD1
TGCAGCGCTAACAGGGTTTCCTATGGCTACACCTTC	CSANRVSYGYTF	NA	TRBV29-1	TRBJ1-2	NA
TGTGCCAGTAGGGGGTCCGGGACAGGTTATAATTCACCCCTCCACTTT	CASRGSGTGYNSPLHF	NA	TRBV19	TRBJ1-6	TRBD1
TGTGCCAGCAGCCAGAATGGTGCCGGGGAGCTGTTTTTT	CASSQNGAGELFF	NA	TRBV7-3	TRBJ2-2	NA
TGTGCCAGCAACCCGGGACAGGGTCTGAATGAGCAGTTCTTC	CASNPGQGLNEQFF	NA	TRBV25-1	TRBJ2-1	TRBD1